Listed below are T cell receptor beta chains from one sample, sequenced in a study of T cells in Graves' hyperthyroidism and ophthalmopathy. One entry per CDR3 protein, called by TCRdb with MiXCR from the multiplex PCR reads. The data show about 580,000 distinct CDR3 sequences, approximately 14% seen once. Sequenced sample: blood. These receptors were collected from a young woman with Graves' hyperthyroidism that later progressed to Graves' ophthalmopathy. CDR3s include the opening cysteine and the closing phenylalanine or tryptophan. Each record gives: CDR3 DNA, CDR3 protein, clone size, J gene, CDR3 length, D gene, V gene. D genes are given only for firm matches. Clone size appears in some rows only: once, few, many, or a class for an expanded clone.

CDR3nt: TGTGCCAGCAGTCAACAGGGAGGAGGGCAGCCCCAGCATTTT
CDR3aa: CASSQQGGGQPQHF
abundance: .
j_gene: TRBJ1-5
len: 14
d_gene: .
v_gene: TRBV28

CDR3nt: TGTGCCAGCAGTAAACCGCAGTTGCAAGAGACCCAGTACTTC
CDR3aa: CASSKPQLQETQYF
abundance: many
j_gene: TRBJ2-5
len: 14
d_gene: .
v_gene: TRBV6-2/TRBV6-3

CDR3nt: TGCAGTGCTGGGACAGCGTACACTGAAGCTTTCTTT
CDR3aa: CSAGTAYTEAFF
abundance: many
j_gene: TRBJ1-1
len: 12
d_gene: TRBD1
v_gene: TRBV20-1

CDR3nt: TGCAGTGCTTCCTCAAGGACGGACTCCTACGAGCAGTACTTC
CDR3aa: CSASSRTDSYEQYF
abundance: many
j_gene: TRBJ2-7
len: 14
d_gene: .
v_gene: TRBV20-1

CDR3nt: TGTGCTAGCAGCTTGGGCCCTAGCGGGTCACGTAATACGCAGTATTTT
CDR3aa: CASSLGPSGSRNTQYF
abundance: few
j_gene: TRBJ2-3
len: 16
d_gene: TRBD2
v_gene: TRBV7-7

CDR3nt: TGTGCCAGCAGTCCCCTGGGTGGGGACGGGGAGCTGTTTTTT
CDR3aa: CASSPLGGDGELFF
abundance: .
j_gene: TRBJ2-2
len: 14
d_gene: .
v_gene: TRBV28

CDR3nt: TGTGCCAGCACCTCAGGGGATAGCAATCAGCCCCAGCATTTT
CDR3aa: CASTSGDSNQPQHF
abundance: .
j_gene: TRBJ1-5
len: 14
d_gene: .
v_gene: TRBV12-3/TRBV12-4

CDR3nt: TGCGCCAGCAGCGCAGGGTCGGGAAATTCACCCCTCCACTTT
CDR3aa: CASSAGSGNSPLHF
abundance: .
j_gene: TRBJ1-6
len: 14
d_gene: .
v_gene: TRBV10-1

CDR3nt: TGTGCCAGCTCACCACCGGGACAAACGACCTACGAGCAGTACTTC
CDR3aa: CASSPPGQTTYEQYF
abundance: many
j_gene: TRBJ2-7
len: 15
d_gene: .
v_gene: TRBV18

CDR3nt: TGTGCCAGCAGCCCCACACTAGCGGGAGGTGGCGATACGCAGTATTTT
CDR3aa: CASSPTLAGGGDTQYF
abundance: few
j_gene: TRBJ2-3
len: 16
d_gene: TRBD2
v_gene: TRBV7-2

CDR3nt: TGTGCCAGCAGCTTAAACGATGAAAAACTGTTTTTT
CDR3aa: CASSLNDEKLFF
abundance: .
j_gene: TRBJ1-4
len: 12
d_gene: .
v_gene: TRBV13

CDR3nt: TGCGCCAGCAGCCTACAGGGGTTCGGGGAGCTGTTTTTT
CDR3aa: CASSLQGFGELFF
abundance: .
j_gene: TRBJ2-2
len: 13
d_gene: TRBD1
v_gene: TRBV4-1

CDR3nt: TGTGCCACCAGTGATATGGGGAGCACAGATACGCAGTATTTT
CDR3aa: CATSDMGSTDTQYF
abundance: .
j_gene: TRBJ2-3
len: 14
d_gene: .
v_gene: TRBV24-1

CDR3nt: TGTGCCAGCAGATACGGTCTAGCGGAGAAGTACTTC
CDR3aa: CASRYGLAEKYF
abundance: few
j_gene: TRBJ2-7
len: 12
d_gene: TRBD2
v_gene: TRBV6-5

CDR3nt: TGCGCCAGCAGCTTGGGGACAGGGGCCGCCTACAATGAGCAGTTCTTC
CDR3aa: CASSLGTGAAYNEQFF
abundance: few
j_gene: TRBJ2-1
len: 16
d_gene: TRBD1
v_gene: TRBV5-1

CDR3nt: TGTGCCAGCAGTGCACTAGCGGGCCTACCGAACACCGGGGAGCTGTTTTTT
CDR3aa: CASSALAGLPNTGELFF
abundance: many
j_gene: TRBJ2-2
len: 17
d_gene: TRBD2
v_gene: TRBV6-1

CDR3nt: TGTGCCAGCAGCGCTCTAGCGGGAGGAACCACAGATACGCAGTATTTT
CDR3aa: CASSALAGGTTDTQYF
abundance: .
j_gene: TRBJ2-3
len: 16
d_gene: TRBD2
v_gene: TRBV7-9

CDR3nt: TGTGCCAGTAGTATGGAAGACAGCACAGATACGCAGTATTTT
CDR3aa: CASSMEDSTDTQYF
abundance: many
j_gene: TRBJ2-3
len: 14
d_gene: .
v_gene: TRBV19

CDR3nt: TGTGCCAGCAGCCCCCCAATTGGGGTTACCTCCTACAATGAGCAGTTCTTC
CDR3aa: CASSPPIGVTSYNEQFF
abundance: many
j_gene: TRBJ2-1
len: 17
d_gene: .
v_gene: TRBV9

CDR3nt: TGTGCCAGCACCCCCGTCTACGAGCAGTACTTC
CDR3aa: CASTPVYEQYF
abundance: many
j_gene: TRBJ2-7
len: 11
d_gene: .
v_gene: TRBV2

CDR3nt: TGTGCCAGCGGGGGAAGCGCTAATGAAAAACTGTTTTTT
CDR3aa: CASGGSANEKLFF
abundance: many
j_gene: TRBJ1-4
len: 13
d_gene: .
v_gene: TRBV12-3/TRBV12-4

CDR3nt: TGTGCCAGCAGCCCAGGACTAGTAACAGATACGCAGTATTTT
CDR3aa: CASSPGLVTDTQYF
abundance: many
j_gene: TRBJ2-3
len: 14
d_gene: TRBD2
v_gene: TRBV7-2

CDR3nt: TGTGCCAGCAGTTCTATCCAGGGGTTCCCCTACAATGAGCAGCTCTTC
CDR3aa: CASSSIQGFPYNEQLF
abundance: few
j_gene: TRBJ2-1
len: 16
d_gene: .
v_gene: TRBV27

CDR3nt: TGCAGCGTTGACGGCCAGTCGGAAGAGACCCAGTACTTC
CDR3aa: CSVDGQSEETQYF
abundance: .
j_gene: TRBJ2-5
len: 13
d_gene: .
v_gene: TRBV29-1

CDR3nt: TGCGCCAGCAGCTTGACCGACAGGGGGCGCCTCGAGCAGTACTTC
CDR3aa: CASSLTDRGRLEQYF
abundance: .
j_gene: TRBJ2-7
len: 15
d_gene: TRBD1
v_gene: TRBV5-1

CDR3nt: TGTGCCAGCACCGTTCGACAGAACTATGGCTACACCTTC
CDR3aa: CASTVRQNYGYTF
abundance: many
j_gene: TRBJ1-2
len: 13
d_gene: .
v_gene: TRBV7-2

CDR3nt: TGTGCTAGTGGTTTGCCACGGGGGGGCTTCTACGAGCAGTACTTC
CDR3aa: CASGLPRGGFYEQYF
abundance: many
j_gene: TRBJ2-7
len: 15
d_gene: TRBD2
v_gene: TRBV12-5

CDR3nt: TGCAGTGCTCCGACGCCACTAATTTCCTTGCGGGAGACCACAGATACGCAGTATTTT
CDR3aa: CSAPTPLISLRETTDTQYF
abundance: many
j_gene: TRBJ2-3
len: 19
d_gene: TRBD2
v_gene: TRBV20-1

CDR3nt: TGTGCCAGCAGCTCCCGACAGGGAAGCTCCTACAATGAGCAGTTCTTC
CDR3aa: CASSSRQGSSYNEQFF
abundance: .
j_gene: TRBJ2-1
len: 16
d_gene: TRBD1
v_gene: TRBV11-3